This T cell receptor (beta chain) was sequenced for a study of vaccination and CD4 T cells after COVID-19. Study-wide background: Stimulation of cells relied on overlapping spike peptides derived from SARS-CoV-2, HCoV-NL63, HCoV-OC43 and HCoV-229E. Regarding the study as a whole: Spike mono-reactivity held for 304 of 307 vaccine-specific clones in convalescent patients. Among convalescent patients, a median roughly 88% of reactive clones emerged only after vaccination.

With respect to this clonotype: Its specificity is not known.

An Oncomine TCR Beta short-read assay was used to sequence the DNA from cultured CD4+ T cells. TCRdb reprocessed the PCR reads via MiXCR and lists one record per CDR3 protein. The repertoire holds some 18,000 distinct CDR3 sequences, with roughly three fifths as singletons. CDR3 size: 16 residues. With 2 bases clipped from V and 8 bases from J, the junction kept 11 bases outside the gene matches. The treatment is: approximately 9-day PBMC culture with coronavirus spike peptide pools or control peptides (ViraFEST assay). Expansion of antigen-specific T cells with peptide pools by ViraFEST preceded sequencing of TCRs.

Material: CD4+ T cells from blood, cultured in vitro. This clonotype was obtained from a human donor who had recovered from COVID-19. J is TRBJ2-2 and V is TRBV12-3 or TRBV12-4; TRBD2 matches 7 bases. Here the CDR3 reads CASSLSGTIVSGELFF. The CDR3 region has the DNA TGTGCCAGCAGTTTATCGGGGACTATCGTGAGTGGGGAGCTGTTTTTT.